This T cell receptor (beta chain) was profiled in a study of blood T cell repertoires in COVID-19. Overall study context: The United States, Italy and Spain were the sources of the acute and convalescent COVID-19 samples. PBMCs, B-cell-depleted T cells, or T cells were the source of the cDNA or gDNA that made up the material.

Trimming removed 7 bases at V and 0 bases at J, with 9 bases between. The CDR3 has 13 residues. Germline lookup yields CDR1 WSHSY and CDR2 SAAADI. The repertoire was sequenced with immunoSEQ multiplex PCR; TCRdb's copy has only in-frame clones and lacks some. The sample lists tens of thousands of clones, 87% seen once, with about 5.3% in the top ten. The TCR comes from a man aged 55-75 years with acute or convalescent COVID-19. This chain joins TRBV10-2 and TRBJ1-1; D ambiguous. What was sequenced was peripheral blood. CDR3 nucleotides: TGCGCCAGCACTTGGCAGGTGAACACTGAAGCTTTCTTT. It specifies CASTWQVNTEAFF.